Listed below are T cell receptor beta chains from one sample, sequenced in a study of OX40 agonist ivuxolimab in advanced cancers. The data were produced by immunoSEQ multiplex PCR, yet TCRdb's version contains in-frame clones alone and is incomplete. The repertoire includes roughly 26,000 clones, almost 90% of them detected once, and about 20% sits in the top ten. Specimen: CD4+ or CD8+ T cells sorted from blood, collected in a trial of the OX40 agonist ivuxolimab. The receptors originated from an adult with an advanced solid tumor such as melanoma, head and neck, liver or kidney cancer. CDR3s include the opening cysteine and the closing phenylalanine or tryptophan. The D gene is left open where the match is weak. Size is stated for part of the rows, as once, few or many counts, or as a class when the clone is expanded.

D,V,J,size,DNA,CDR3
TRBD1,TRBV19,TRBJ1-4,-,TGTGCCAGTAGTACCGGACAGGGGGCGGAAAAACTGTTTTTT,CASSTGQGAEKLFF
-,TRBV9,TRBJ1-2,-,TGTGCCAGCAGCGTAGGTGGGGGGAACTATGGCTACACCTTC,CASSVGGGNYGYTF
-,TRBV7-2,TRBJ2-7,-,TGTGCCAGCAGCCCCCGCTCCTACGAGCAGTACTTC,CASSPRSYEQYF
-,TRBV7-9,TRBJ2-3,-,TGTGCCAGCGGATCGGGACACAGGGAAACAGATACGCAGTATTTT,CASGSGHRETDTQYF
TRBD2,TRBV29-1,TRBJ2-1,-,TGCAGCGTCACTAGCGGGATCAACAATGAGCAGTTCTTC,CSVTSGINNEQFF
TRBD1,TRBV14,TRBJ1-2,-,TGTGCCAGCAGCCAAGGACAGGGGGCTTCCTATGGCTACACCTTC,CASSQGQGASYGYTF
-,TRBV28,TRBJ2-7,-,TGTGCCAGCAACCACAGGGCAACCTACGAGCAGTACTTC,CASNHRATYEQYF
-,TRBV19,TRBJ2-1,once,TGTGCCAGCAGGGTGGGTATTGAGCAGTTCTTC,CASRVGIEQFF
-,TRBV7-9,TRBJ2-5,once,TGTGCCAGCAGCTTAGCCCAGGGGAATCAAGAGACCCAGTACTTC,CASSLAQGNQETQYF
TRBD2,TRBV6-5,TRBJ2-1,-,TGTGCCAGCAGGCAAGCGGGAGTGGGTGAGCAGTTCTTC,CASRQAGVGEQFF
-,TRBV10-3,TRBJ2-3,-,TGTGCCATCAGTGAGGGGGTAGCGATTTTCGGCACAGATACGCAGTATTTT,CAISEGVAIFGTDTQYF
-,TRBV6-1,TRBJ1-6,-,TGTGCCAGCAGTGAAGCTAGGGGCTCCTATAATTCACCCCTCCACTTT,CASSEARGSYNSPLHF
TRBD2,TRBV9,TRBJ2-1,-,TGTGTCAGCAGCGGGGTCTCCTACAATGAGCAGTTCTTC,CVSSGVSYNEQFF
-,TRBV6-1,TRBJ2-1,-,TGTGCCAGCAGTGAGGGGAACTCCTACAATGAGCAGTTCTTC,CASSEGNSYNEQFF
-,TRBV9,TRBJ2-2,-,TGTGCCAGCAGCGCCCCAGGGTCCGGGGAGCTGTTTTTT,CASSAPGSGELFF
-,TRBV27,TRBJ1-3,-,TGTGCCAGCAGGGCAGGAGTCTCTGGAAACACCATATATTTT,CASRAGVSGNTIYF
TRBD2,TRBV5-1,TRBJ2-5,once,TGCGCCAGCAGCTTGGCCGTGCTTCGGGAGGGTGGGGAGACCCAGTACTTC,CASSLAVLREGGETQYF
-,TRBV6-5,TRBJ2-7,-,TGTGCCAGCAGTTACGCCCCGGGGTACGAGCAGTACTTC,CASSYAPGYEQYF
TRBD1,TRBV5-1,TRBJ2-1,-,TGCGCCAGCAGCCACGGGACAGGACCGGATGAGCAGTTCTTC,CASSHGTGPDEQFF
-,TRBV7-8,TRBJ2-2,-,TGTGCCAGCAGCTTAACTCCGAGCCCGGCCGGGGAGCTGTTTTTT,CASSLTPSPAGELFF
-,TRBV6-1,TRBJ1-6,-,TGTGCCAGCAGTGAAGCGGTAACTTATAATTCACCCCTCCACTTT,CASSEAVTYNSPLHF
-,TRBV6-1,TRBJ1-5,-,TGTGCCAGCAGTGGACACCTTAGCAATCAGCCCCAGCATTTT,CASSGHLSNQPQHF
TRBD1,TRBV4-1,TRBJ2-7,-,TGCGCCAGCAGCCAAAGGGGAGGGACAGGGATAAACGAGCAGTACTTC,CASSQRGGTGINEQYF
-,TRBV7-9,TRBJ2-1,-,TGTGCCAGCAGCTTAGCGGCAGGGGCGGTCAATGAGCAGTTCTTC,CASSLAAGAVNEQFF
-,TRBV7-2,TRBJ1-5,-,TGTGCCAGCAGCCCCGTGGACCAGCCCCAGCATTTT,CASSPVDQPQHF
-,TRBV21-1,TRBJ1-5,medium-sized,TGTGCCAGCAGCAAAGCTACGACAGGTCAATTCAATCAGCCCCAGCATTTT,CASSKATTGQFNQPQHF
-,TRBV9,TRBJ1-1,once,TGTGCCAGCAGCGTAGAGGTGTGGGGTACTGAAGCTTTCTTT,CASSVEVWGTEAFF
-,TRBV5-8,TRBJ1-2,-,TGTGCCAGCAGCTTAGGCCAGGGGTTTGGCTATGGCTACACCTTC,CASSLGQGFGYGYTF
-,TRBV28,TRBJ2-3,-,TGTGCCAGCAGTTTTGATAGCGGTAGCACAGATACGCAGTATTTT,CASSFDSGSTDTQYF
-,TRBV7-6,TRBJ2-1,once,TGTGCCAGCAGCTTAATCAACACTGAGCAGCTCTTC,CASSLINTEQLF
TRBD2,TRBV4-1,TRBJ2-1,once,TGCGCCAGCAGCCAAGTACAAGAGGTAGCGGGCGCAGCGATCTTC,CASSQVQEVAGAAIF
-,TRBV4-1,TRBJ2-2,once,TGCGCCAGCAGCCAAGATGGAGTGGACACCGGGGAGCTGTTTTTT,CASSQDGVDTGELFF
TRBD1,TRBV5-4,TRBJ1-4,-,TGTGCCAGCAGCGCCTACAGGGGGCCTGGTGAAAAACTGTTTTTT,CASSAYRGPGEKLFF
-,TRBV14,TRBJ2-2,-,TGTGCCAGCAGCCAAAGTGCTGGCGACAGGCCTTTTTACACCGGGGAGCTGTTTTTT,CASSQSAGDRPFYTGELFF
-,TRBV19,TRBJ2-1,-,TGTGCCAGTAGCCTTACCAACGGGGACCTCACCTACAATGAGCAGTTCTTC,CASSLTNGDLTYNEQFF
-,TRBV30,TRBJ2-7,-,TGTGCCTGGAGCGGGGACTCCGAGCAGTACTTC,CAWSGDSEQYF
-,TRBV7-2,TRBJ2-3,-,TGTGCCAGCAGCTTAGTCCGTCAAACAGATACGCAGTATTTT,CASSLVRQTDTQYF
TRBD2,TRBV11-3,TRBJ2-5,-,TGTGCCAGCTCCGAGCGGGGGAACCAAGAGACCCAGTACTTC,CASSERGNQETQYF
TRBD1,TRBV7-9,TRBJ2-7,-,TGTGCCAGCAGCTTAACGAGGGGACAGGGGGTGGAAGAGCAGTACTTC,CASSLTRGQGVEEQYF
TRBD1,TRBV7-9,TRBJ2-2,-,TGTGCCAGCAGCTTGTCACTGGATACAGGGGGCCTCAACACCGGGGAGCTGTTTTTT,CASSLSLDTGGLNTGELFF
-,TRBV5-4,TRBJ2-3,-,TGTGCCAGCAGCTCCCGGGAGTCGTGGGATACGCAGTATTTT,CASSSRESWDTQYF
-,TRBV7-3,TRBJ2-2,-,TGTGCCAGCAGCCTAGGACAGGAGGGCACCGGGGAGCTGTTTTTT,CASSLGQEGTGELFF
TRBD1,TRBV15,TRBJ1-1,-,TGTGCCACCATAAAACAGGGGGCGACTGAAGCTTTCTTT,CATIKQGATEAFF
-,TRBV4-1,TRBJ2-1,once,TGCGCCAGCAGCCCCCTTGAGGGACCGTACAATGAGCAGTTCTTC,CASSPLEGPYNEQFF
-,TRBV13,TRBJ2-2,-,TGTGCCAGCAGCTCCCGGCCTATTAACACCGGGGAGCTGTTTTTT,CASSSRPINTGELFF
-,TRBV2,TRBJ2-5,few,TGTGCCAGCAGTGATTGGGCACAAGAAGAGACCCAGTACTTC,CASSDWAQEETQYF
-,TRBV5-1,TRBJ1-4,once,TGCGCCAGCAGGCTAAGAAATGAAAAACTGTTTTTT,CASRLRNEKLFF
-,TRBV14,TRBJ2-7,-,TGTGCCAGCAGCCAAGGGTTAGGGCCCTACGAGCAGTACTTC,CASSQGLGPYEQYF
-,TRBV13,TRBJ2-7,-,TGTGCCAGCAGCTTTGGTCTAGCGTCCTACGAGCAGTACTTC,CASSFGLASYEQYF
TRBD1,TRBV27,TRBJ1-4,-,TGTGCCAGCAGTTCGAAAGACAGGGTCGCTAATGAAAAACTGTTTTTT,CASSSKDRVANEKLFF
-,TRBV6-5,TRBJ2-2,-,TGTGCCAGCAGAAACACCGGGGAGCTGTTTTTT,CASRNTGELFF